The clone carrying this TCR beta chain was counted at least ten times. This entry belongs to a study of tumor-infiltrating lymphocytes in oesophageal squamous cell carcinoma. TCRdb re-called the PCR reads through MiXCR, storing one row per CDR3 protein. The sample lists more than 10,000 distinct CDR3 sequences; 50% to 55% were seen once. The source material was esophageal tumor tissue. The TCR comes from a female donor with esophageal squamous cell carcinoma.

The CDR3 protein is CASSPGDSDYEQYF. CDR3 in DNA: TGCGCCAGCAGCCCTGGAGACTCCGACTACGAGCAGTACTTC. The chain employs TRBV5-1 and TRBJ2-1; D is uncertain. The tail of the sequence fits TRBJ2-7 better, so the J call may be wrong. The V gene's germline CDR1 is SGHRS and CDR2 YFSETQ. The CDR3 has 14 amino acids.